One T cell receptor beta chain is described in this entry. The antigen remains undetermined. The data were taken from a study of T cells in localized non-small cell lung cancer. Sequenced by immunoSEQ multiplex PCR; TCRdb stores in-frame clones only, minus some. The sample yields approximately 35,000 clones, 80% to 95% seen once. Study results and limitations: Within adjacent lung there appeared a median 57 of the top 100 tumor clones.

The sequences come from peripheral blood mononuclear cells, collected before any cancer treatment. The clonotype was recovered from a female donor older than 55 with stage II lung adenocarcinoma.

The CDR3 DNA is TGTGCCAGCAGCCTTTGGACTAGCGGGGCCGGGGAGCTGTTTTTT. Protein sequence: CASSLWTSGAGELFF. This chain uses TRBV7-3 with TRBJ2-2; TRBD2 agrees at 12 bases. This CDR3 is built from 15 residues. Unmatched junction bases numbered 4, after V lost 5 bases and J lost 6 bases. The germline V gene encodes CDR1 SGHTA and CDR2 FQGTGA.